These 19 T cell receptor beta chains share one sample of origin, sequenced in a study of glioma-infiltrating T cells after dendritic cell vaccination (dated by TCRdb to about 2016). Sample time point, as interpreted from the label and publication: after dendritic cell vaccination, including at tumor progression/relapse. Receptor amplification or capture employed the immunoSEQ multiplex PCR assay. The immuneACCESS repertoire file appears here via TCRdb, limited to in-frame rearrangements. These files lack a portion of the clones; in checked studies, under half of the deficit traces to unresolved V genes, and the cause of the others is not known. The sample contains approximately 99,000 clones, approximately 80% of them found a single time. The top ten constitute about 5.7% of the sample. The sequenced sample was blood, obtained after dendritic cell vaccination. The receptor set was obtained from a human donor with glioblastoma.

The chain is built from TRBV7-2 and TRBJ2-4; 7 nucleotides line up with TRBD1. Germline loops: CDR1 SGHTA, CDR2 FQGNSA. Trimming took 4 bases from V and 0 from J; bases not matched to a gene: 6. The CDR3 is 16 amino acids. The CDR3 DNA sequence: TGTGCCAGCAGCTCATCGACAGGGCCAGCCAAAAACATTCAGTACTTC. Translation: CASSSSTGPAKNIQYF.

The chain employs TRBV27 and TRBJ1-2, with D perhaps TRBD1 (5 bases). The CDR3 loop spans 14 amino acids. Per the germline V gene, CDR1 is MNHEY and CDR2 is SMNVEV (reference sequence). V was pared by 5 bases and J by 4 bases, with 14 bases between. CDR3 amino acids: CASSRGTGGYGYTF. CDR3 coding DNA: TGTGCCAGCAGTCGGGGGACTGGTGGCTATGGCTACACCTTC.

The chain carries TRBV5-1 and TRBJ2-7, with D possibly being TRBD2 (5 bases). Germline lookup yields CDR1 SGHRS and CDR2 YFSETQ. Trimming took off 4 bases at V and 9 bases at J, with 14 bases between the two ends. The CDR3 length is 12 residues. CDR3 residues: CASSESTAGQYF. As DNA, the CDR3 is TGCGCCAGCAGCGAATCTACCGCGGGGCAGTACTTC.

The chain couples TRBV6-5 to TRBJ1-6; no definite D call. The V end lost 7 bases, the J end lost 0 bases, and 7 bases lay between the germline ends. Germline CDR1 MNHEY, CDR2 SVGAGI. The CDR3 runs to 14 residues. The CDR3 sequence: CASKASSYNSPLHF. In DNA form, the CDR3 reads TGTGCCAGCAAAGCAAGCTCCTATAATTCACCCCTCCACTTT.

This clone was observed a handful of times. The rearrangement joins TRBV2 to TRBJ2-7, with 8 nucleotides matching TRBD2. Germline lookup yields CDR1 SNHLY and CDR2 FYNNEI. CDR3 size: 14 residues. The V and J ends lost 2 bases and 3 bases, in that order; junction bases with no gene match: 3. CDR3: CASSERLAGYEQYF. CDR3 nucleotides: TGTGCCAGCAGTGAAAGGCTAGCGGGCTACGAGCAGTACTTC.

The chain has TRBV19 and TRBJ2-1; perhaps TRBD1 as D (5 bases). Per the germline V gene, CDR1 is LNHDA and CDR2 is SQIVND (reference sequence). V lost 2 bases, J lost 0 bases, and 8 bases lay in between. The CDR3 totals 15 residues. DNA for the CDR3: TGTGCCAGTAGTATATGGGGCAGCTCCTACAATGAGCAGTTCTTC. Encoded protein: CASSIWGSSYNEQFF. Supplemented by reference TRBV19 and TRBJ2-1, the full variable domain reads DGGITQSPKYLFRKEGQNVTLSCEQNLNHDAMYWYRQDPGQGLRLIYYSQIVNDFQKGDIAEGYSVSREKKESFPLTVTSAQKNPTAFYLCASSIWGSSYNEQFFGPGTRLTVL.

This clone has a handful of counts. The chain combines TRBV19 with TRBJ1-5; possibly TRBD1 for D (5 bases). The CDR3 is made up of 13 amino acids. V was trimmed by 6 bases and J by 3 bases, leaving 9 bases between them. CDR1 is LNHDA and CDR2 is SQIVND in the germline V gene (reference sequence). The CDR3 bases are TGTGCCAGTAGCCAGGGAATCAATCAGCCCCAGCATTTT. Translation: CASSQGINQPQHF.

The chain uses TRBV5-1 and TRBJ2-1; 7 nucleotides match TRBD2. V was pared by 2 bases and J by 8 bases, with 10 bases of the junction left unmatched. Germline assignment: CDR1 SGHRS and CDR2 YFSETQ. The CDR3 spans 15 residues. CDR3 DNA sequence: TGCGCCAGCAGCTTACGGCGGGGGAACTTGGATGAGCAGTTCTTC. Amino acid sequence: CASSLRRGNLDEQFF.

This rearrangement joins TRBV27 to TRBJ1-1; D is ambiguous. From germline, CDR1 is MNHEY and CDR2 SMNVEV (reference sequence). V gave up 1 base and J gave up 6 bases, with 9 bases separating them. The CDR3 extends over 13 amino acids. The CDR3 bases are TGTGCCAGCAGTTTATTCCAGATTTCTGAAGCTTTCTTT. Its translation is CASSLFQISEAFF.

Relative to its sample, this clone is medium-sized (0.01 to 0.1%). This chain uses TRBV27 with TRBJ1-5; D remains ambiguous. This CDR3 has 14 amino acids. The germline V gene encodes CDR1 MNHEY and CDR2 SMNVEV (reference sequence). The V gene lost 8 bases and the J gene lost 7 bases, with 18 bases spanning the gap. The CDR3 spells CASGKHSSQQPQHF. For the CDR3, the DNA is TGTGCCAGCGGTAAACACAGCTCCCAACAGCCCCAGCATTTT.

CDR3 residues: CASSVAEGGEWEKLFF. CDR3 DNA sequence: TGTGCCAGCAGCGTAGCCGAAGGCGGGGAATGGGAAAAACTGTTTTTT. The rearrangement links TRBV9 to TRBJ1-4; D remains unclear. V was shortened by 0 bases and J by 8 bases, with 17 bases between the two germline ends. The germline gives CDR1 SGDLS, CDR2 YYNGEE. CDR3 size: 16 residues.

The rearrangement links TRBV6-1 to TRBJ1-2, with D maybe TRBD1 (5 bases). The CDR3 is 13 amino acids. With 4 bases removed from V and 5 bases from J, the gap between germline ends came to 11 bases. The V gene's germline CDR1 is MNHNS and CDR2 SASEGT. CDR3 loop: CASSVTDKYGYTF. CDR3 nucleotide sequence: TGTGCCAGCAGTGTGACAGACAAGTATGGCTACACCTTC.

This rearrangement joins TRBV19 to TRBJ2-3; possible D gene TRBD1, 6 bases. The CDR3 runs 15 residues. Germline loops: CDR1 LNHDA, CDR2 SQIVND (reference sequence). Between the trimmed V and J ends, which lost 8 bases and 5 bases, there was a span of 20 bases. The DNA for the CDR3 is TGTGCCAGTCGCAAACAGGGACCCCCCGGAGATACGCAGTATTTT. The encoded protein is CASRKQGPPGDTQYF.

CDR3 amino acids: CASSPDSYSGNTIYF. CDR3 DNA: TGTGCCAGCAGCCCCGACAGTTACTCTGGAAACACCATATATTTT. The chain couples TRBV27 to TRBJ1-3; weak D call: TRBD1 (5 bases). Germline CDR1 reads MNHEY; CDR2 reads SMNVEV (reference sequence). The ends were cut back, 6 bases at V and 0 bases at J, with 12 bases in the middle. The CDR3 has 15 amino acids.

In nucleotides, the CDR3 is TGTGCCATCAGTGACAGTCGGAGGAACACTGAAGCTTTCTTT. Residues: CAISDSRRNTEAFF. J is TRBJ1-1 and V is TRBV10-3; D gene uncertain. There are 14 residues in the CDR3. V gave up 3 bases and J gave up 1 base, with 9 bases separating them. Germline CDR1 ENHRY, CDR2 SYGVKD.

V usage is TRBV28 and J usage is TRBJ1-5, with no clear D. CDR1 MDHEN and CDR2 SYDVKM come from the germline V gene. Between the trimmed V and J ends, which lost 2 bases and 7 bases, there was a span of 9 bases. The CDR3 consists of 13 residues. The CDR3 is CASSLDFAQPQHF. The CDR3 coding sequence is TGTGCCAGCAGTTTAGACTTCGCGCAGCCCCAGCATTTT. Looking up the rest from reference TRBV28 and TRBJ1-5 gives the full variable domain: DVKVTQSSRYLVKRTGEKVFLECVQDMDHENMFWYRQDPGLGLRLIYFSYDVKMKEKGDIPEGYSVSREKKERFSLILESASTNQTSMYLCASSLDFAQPQHFGDGTRLSIL.

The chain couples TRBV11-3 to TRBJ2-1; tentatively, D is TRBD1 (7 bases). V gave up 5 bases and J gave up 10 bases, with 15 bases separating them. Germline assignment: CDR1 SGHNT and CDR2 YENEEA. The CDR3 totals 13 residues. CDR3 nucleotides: TGTGCCAGCAGCCGGGTGGAGGGGGCCGAGCAGTTCTTC. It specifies CASSRVEGAEQFF.

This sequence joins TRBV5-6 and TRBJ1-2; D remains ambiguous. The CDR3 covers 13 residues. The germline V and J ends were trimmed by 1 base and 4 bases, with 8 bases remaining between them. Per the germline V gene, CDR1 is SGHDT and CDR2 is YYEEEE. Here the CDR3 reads CASSLRRAYGYTF. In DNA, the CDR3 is TGTGCCAGCAGCTTGAGGAGGGCCTATGGCTACACCTTC.

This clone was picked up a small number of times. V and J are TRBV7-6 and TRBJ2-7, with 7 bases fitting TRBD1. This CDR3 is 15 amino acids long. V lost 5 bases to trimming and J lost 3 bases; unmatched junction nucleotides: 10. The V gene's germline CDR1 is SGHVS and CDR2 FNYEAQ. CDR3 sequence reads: CASSPRDSSYYEQYF. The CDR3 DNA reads TGTGCCAGCAGCCCCCGGGACAGCTCCTACTACGAGCAGTACTTC.